What follows are 19 T cell receptor beta chains derived from one specimen sequenced in a study of blood T cells in healthy people across ages. Combining a sample-barcoded 5' primer with a J-beta primer mix, a second PCR ran for roughly 7 to 12 cycles. MiXCR was run by TCRdb on the 5' RACE reads, yielding one entry per CDR3 protein. The data show 650,000 to 800,000 distinct CDR3 sequences, more than 40% seen once. Sequenced material: blood. These receptors were collected from a man in his sixties in good health.

In this sample, this clonotype turned up a few times. This chain uses TRBV20-1 with TRBJ2-3; 9 nucleotides agree with TRBD2. V shed 0 bases, J shed 11 bases, and the junction held 3 bases outside the gene matches. The CDR3 is made up of 12 amino acids. Germline-derived CDR1 and CDR2 are DFQATT and SNEGSKA (reference sequence). In DNA, the CDR3 is TGCAGTGCTAGAGATCGAGCGGGGGGGCAGTATTTT. Its protein product is CSARDRAGGQYF.

The rearrangement uses TRBV6-2 or TRBV6-3 and TRBJ1-1; 7 bases agree with TRBD1. After removal of 5 bases from V and 4 bases from J, the junction contained 4 bases not matched to a gene. Germline loops: CDR1 MNHEY, CDR2 SVGEGT. CDR3 size: 13 residues. CDR3 sequence reads: CASSASGGTEAFF. The CDR3 DNA reads TGTGCCAGCAGTGCCTCAGGGGGCACTGAAGCTTTCTTT.

V gene TRBV5-1 combines with J gene TRBJ1-1, with D uncertain. Germline lookup yields CDR1 SGHRS and CDR2 YFSETQ. The CDR3 is 14 residues long. V was trimmed by 3 bases and J by 4 bases, leaving 13 bases between them. CDR3 loop: CASSYDTGGTEAFF. In DNA, the CDR3 is TGCGCCAGCAGCTACGACACGGGTGGCACTGAAGCTTTCTTT.

This clonotype showed up just once. The chain recombines TRBV27 with TRBJ2-1, with TRBD1 as a possible D gene (6 bases). The ends were cut back, 3 bases at V and 8 bases at J, with 20 bases in the middle. The CDR3 has 16 residues. The germline gives CDR1 MNHEY, CDR2 SMNVEV (reference sequence). CDR3 in DNA: TGTGCCAGCAGTTTTGATGTGGACAGAGTCGTCGATGAGCAGTTCTTC. As protein: CASSFDVDRVVDEQFF.

The V call is TRBV6-5, the J call TRBJ1-2; 9 bases are a match to TRBD1. CDR1 is MNHEY and CDR2 is SVGAGI in the germline V gene. Trimming cost V 5 bases and J 6 bases; bases outside gene matches: 7. The CDR3 has 14 amino acids. The CDR3 DNA reads as TGTGCCAGCAGTGCCGGACAGGGGTATAATGGCTACACCTTC. Protein sequence: CASSAGQGYNGYTF.

The J gene is TRBJ2-2, the V gene TRBV7-3, with 7 bases fitting TRBD1. Trimming removed 4 bases from V and 4 bases from J; junction bases left unmatched: 12. The CDR3 runs 17 residues. Per the germline V gene, CDR1 is SGHTA and CDR2 is FQGTGA. The CDR3 DNA reads TGTGCCAGCAGCTCGCGCCCGGACAGGCTGGGCACCGGGGAGCTGTTTTTT. Protein product: CASSSRPDRLGTGELFF.

This clonotype was detected a few times. The V call is TRBV7-2, the J call TRBJ2-1; TRBD2 matches 11 bases. V shed 5 bases and J 4 bases; nucleotides not matched to a gene: 4. CDR3 length: 15 residues. CDR1 and CDR2 from the germline V gene are SGHTA and FQGNSA. The CDR3 here is CASSKGTSGYNEQFF. The CDR3 region has the DNA TGTGCCAGCAGCAAGGGGACTAGCGGATACAATGAGCAGTTCTTC. The whole variable domain, remainder taken from reference TRBV7-2 and TRBJ2-1, is GAGVSQSPSNKVTEKGKDVELRCDPISGHTALYWYRQSLGQGLEFLIYFQGNSAPDKSGLPSDRFSAERTGGSVSTLTIQRTQQEDSAVYLCASSKGTSGYNEQFFGPGTRLTVL.

The V and J genes are TRBV2 and TRBJ2-7; 7 bases map to TRBD1. Trimming removed 5 bases from V and 6 bases from J; junction bases left unmatched: 7. This CDR3 has 13 amino acids. Germline V CDR1 and CDR2: SNHLY, FYNNEI. The CDR3 here is CASSLVRDSEQYF. The CDR3, as DNA: TGTGCCAGCAGTTTAGTCCGGGACAGCGAGCAGTACTTC.

This clonotype was detected a few times. This chain connects TRBV3-1 to TRBJ2-7; unclear D gene. This CDR3 is built from 14 residues. CDR1 and CDR2 from the germline V gene are LGHDT and YNNKEL (reference sequence). Trimming left V 0 bases short and J 5 bases short, with 11 bases between. The CDR3 reads CASSQEADSNEQYF. The DNA for the CDR3 is TGTGCCAGCAGCCAAGAGGCAGATTCGAACGAGCAGTACTTC.

The chain has TRBV12-3 or TRBV12-4 and TRBJ2-7, with unresolved D. Between the trimmed V and J ends, which lost 2 bases and 4 bases, there was a span of 6 bases. This CDR3 contains 12 residues. The CDR3 coding sequence is TGTGCCAGCAGTTTATCGAAGTACGAGCAGTACTTC. Translation: CASSLSKYEQYF.

This clonotype was picked up one time. The gene calls are TRBV7-2 and TRBJ1-5; D remains ambiguous. The germline V gene encodes CDR1 SGHTA and CDR2 FQGNSA. The CDR3 spans 13 residues. V lost 1 base and J 5 bases, leaving 6 bases between the germline ends. The CDR3 sequence is CASSLEAYQPQHF. In DNA, the CDR3 is TGTGCCAGCAGCTTAGAAGCTTATCAGCCCCAGCATTTT.

This chain joins TRBV4-3 and TRBJ2-1, with 10 bases fitting TRBD1. After removal of 0 bases from V and 7 bases from J, the junction contained 9 bases not matched to a gene. The germline V gene encodes CDR1 LGHNA and CDR2 YSLEER. This CDR3 contains 17 residues. The CDR3, as DNA: TGCGCCAGCAGCCAAGATTATAAGACAGGGGGCAAGAATGAGCAGTTCTTC. This encodes CASSQDYKTGGKNEQFF.

The CDR3 reads CASSLEVNYSPLHF. CDR3 nucleotides: TGTGCCAGCAGCTTAGAGGTCAACTATTCACCCCTCCACTTT. This sequence joins TRBV7-9 and TRBJ1-6; D uncertain. V lost 1 base and J lost 8, with 9 bases in between. The CDR3 is 14 amino acids. Germline CDR1 is SEHNR and CDR2 is FQNEAQ (reference sequence).

This clonotype showed up just a few times. The chain employs TRBV5-1 and TRBJ1-1; D gene unclear. The CDR3 is made up of 14 amino acids. Per germline, CDR1 SGHRS and CDR2 YFSETQ. With 3 bases removed from V and 1 base from J, the gap between germline ends came to 10 bases. The DNA for the CDR3 is TGCGCCAGCAGCTCGCAAATCGGGAACACTGAAGCTTTCTTT. Its translation is CASSSQIGNTEAFF. The full variable domain, in which reference TRBV5-1 and TRBJ1-1 provide the parts outside the CDR3, is KAGVTQTPRYLIKTRGQQVTLSCSPISGHRSVSWYQQTPGQGLQFLFEYFSETQRNKGNFPGRFSGRQFSNSRSEMNVSTLELGDSALYLCASSSQIGNTEAFFGQGTRLTVV.

The V gene is TRBV9, the J gene TRBJ2-5; D remains ambiguous. Trimming shortened V by 4 bases and J by 5 bases, and 15 bases separated the two germline ends. Germline lookup yields CDR1 SGDLS and CDR2 YYNGEE. The CDR3 has 14 amino acids. The CDR3 DNA reads TGTGCCAGCAGCCTAGGCTTCATTCGGGAGACCCAGTACTTC. Translated: CASSLGFIRETQYF.

This clonotype was observed a handful of times. The J gene is TRBJ2-7, the V gene TRBV18, with 7 bases lining up with TRBD1. The CDR3 consists of 14 residues. CDR1 and CDR2 from the germline V gene are KGHSH and LQKENI. The ends lost 8 bases at V and 0 bases at J; junction bases unmatched: 7. The CDR3 DNA reads TGTGCCAGCAGCCACCGGGACAGCTCCTACGAGCAGTACTTC. Translating it yields CASSHRDSSYEQYF.

V gene TRBV20-1 combines with J gene TRBJ2-1, with D maybe TRBD2 (6 bases). Germline V gives CDR1 DFQATT, CDR2 SNEGSKA (reference sequence). The ends were cut back, 6 bases at V and 4 bases at J, with 13 bases in the middle. The CDR3 spans 13 residues. The CDR3 DNA follows: TGCAGTGCCCCGCGCGGGGTTTACAATGAGCAGTTCTTC. It specifies CSAPRGVYNEQFF.

The chain joins TRBV7-2 to TRBJ1-5, with TRBD1 as a possible D gene (5 bases). Germline V gene data show CDR1 as SGHTA and CDR2 as FQGNSA. The CDR3 sequence is 16 residues long. Trimming shortened V by 6 bases and J by 7 bases, and 22 bases separated the two germline ends. CDR3 nucleotide sequence: TGTGCCAGCAGTCACGGGACCGATAGTGTGGGGCAGCCCCAGCATTTT. It specifies CASSHGTDSVGQPQHF.

The chain carries TRBV20-1 and TRBJ1-1; perhaps TRBD1 as D (5 bases). Germline V lookup: CDR1 DFQATT, CDR2 SNEGSKA (reference sequence). This CDR3 spans 13 amino acids. V was trimmed by 6 bases and J by 3 bases, leaving 14 bases between them. CDR3 protein: CSAEIDSYTEAFF. DNA of the CDR3: TGCAGTGCCGAGATAGACAGTTACACTGAAGCTTTCTTT.